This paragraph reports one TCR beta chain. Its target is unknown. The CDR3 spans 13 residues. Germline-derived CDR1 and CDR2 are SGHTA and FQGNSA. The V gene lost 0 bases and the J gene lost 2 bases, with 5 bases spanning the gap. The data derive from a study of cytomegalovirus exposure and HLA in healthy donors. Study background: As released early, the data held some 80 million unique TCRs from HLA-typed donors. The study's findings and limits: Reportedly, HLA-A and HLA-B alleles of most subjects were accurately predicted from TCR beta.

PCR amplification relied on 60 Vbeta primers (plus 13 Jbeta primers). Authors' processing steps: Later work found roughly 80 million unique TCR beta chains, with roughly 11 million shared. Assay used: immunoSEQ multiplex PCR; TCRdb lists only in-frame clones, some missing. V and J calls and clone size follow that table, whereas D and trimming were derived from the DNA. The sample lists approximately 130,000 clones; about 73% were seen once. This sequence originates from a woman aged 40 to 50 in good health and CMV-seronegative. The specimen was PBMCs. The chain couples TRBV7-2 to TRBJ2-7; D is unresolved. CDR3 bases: TGTGCCAGCAGCTTAGCGAGTGCCTACGAGCAGTACTTC. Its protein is CASSLASAYEQYF.